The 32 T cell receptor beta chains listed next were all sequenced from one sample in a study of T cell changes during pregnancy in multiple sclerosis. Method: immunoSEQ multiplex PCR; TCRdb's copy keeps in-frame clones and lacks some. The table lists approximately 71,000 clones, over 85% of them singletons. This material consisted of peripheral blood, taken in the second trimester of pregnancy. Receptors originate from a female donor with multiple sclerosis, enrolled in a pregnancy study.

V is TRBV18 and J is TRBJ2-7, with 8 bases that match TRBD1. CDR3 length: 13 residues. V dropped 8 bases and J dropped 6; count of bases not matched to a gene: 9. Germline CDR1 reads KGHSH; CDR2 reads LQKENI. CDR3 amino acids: CASREDRAFEQYF. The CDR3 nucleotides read TGTGCCAGCCGAGAGGACAGGGCGTTCGAGCAGTACTTC.

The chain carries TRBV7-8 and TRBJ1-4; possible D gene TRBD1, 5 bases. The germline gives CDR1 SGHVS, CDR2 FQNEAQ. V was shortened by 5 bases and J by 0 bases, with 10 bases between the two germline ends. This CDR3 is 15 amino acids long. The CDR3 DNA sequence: TGTGCCAGCAGCCCCCAGGGCGCAACTAATGAAAAACTGTTTTTT. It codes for CASSPQGATNEKLFF.

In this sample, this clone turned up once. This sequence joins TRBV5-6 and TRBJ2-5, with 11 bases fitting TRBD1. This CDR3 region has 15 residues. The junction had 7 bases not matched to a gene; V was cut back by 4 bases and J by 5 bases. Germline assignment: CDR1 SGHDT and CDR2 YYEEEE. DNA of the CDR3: TGTGCCAGCAGCCGCGGGACAGGGGGTTTGGAGACCCAGTACTTC. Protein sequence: CASSRGTGGLETQYF.

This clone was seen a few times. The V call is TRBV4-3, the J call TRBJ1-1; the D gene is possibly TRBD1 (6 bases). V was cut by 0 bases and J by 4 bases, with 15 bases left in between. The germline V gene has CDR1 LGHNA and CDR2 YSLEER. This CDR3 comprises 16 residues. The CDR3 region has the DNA TGCGCCAGCAGCCAAGATCTGGCAGGGGAGGGCACTGAAGCTTTCTTT. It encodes CASSQDLAGEGTEAFF.

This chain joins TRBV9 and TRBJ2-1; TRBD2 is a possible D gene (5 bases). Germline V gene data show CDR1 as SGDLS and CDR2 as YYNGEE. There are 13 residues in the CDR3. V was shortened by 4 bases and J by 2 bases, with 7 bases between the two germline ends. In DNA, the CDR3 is TGTGCCAGCAGCCTGACTACCTACAATGAGCAGTTCTTC. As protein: CASSLTTYNEQFF.

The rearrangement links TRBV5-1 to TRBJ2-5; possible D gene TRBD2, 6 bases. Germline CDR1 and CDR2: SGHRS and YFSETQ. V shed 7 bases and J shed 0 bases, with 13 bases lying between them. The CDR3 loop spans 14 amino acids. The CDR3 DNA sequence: TGCGCCAGCGGGTCGGAGGGGTACCAAGAGACCCAGTACTTC. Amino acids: CASGSEGYQETQYF.

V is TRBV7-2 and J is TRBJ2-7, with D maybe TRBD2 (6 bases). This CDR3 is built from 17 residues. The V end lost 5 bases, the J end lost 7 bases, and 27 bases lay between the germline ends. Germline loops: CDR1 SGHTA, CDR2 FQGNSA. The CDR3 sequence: CASSQYPASGLIWEQYF. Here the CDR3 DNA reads TGTGCCAGCAGCCAATACCCCGCCAGCGGGCTGATCTGGGAGCAGTACTTC.

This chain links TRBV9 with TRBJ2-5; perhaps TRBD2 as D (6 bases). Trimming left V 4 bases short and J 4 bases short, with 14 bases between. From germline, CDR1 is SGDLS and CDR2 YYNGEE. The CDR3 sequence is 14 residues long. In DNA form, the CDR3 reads TGTGCCAGCAGCACCCGGGAGCTCATAGAGACCCAGTACTTC. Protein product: CASSTRELIETQYF.

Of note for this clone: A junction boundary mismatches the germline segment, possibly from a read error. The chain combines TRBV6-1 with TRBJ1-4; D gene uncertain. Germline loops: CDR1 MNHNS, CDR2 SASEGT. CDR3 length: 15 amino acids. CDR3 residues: CASREGSYPNEKLFF. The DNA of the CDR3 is TGTGCCAGCAGGGAAGGGTCCTACCCGAATGAAAAACTGTTTTTT.

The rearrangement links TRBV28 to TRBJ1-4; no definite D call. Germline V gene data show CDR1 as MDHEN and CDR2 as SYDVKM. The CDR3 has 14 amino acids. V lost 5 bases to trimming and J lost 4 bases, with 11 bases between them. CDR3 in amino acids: CASSIHGLNEKLFF. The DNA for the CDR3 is TGTGCCAGCAGTATTCATGGGCTTAATGAAAAACTGTTTTTT.

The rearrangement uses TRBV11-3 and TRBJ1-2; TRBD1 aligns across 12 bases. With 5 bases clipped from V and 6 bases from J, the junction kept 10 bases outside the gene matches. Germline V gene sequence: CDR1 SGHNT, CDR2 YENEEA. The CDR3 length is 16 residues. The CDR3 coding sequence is TGTGCCAGCAGCGCCCACCGGGACAGGGGGCTAAATGGCTACACCTTC. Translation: CASSAHRDRGLNGYTF. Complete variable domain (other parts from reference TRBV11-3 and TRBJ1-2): EAGVVQSPRYKIIEKKQPVAFWCNPISGHNTLYWYLQNLGQGPELLIRYENEEAVDDSQLPKDRFSAERLKGVDSTLKIQPAELGDSAVYLCASSAHRDRGLNGYTFGSGTRLTVV.

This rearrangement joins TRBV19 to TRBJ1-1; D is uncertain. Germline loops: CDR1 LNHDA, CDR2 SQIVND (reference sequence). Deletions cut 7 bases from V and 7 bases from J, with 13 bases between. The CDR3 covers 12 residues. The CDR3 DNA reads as TGTGCCAGTACTAGCCAGCCACTTGAAGCTTTCTTT. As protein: CASTSQPLEAFF.

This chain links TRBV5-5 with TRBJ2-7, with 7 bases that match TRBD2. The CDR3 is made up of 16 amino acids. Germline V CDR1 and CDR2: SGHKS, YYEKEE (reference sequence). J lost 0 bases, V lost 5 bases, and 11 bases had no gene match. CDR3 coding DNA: TGTGCCAGCAGTCCCCGGGGGGATCCGAGCTCCTACGAGCAGTACTTC. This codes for CASSPRGDPSSYEQYF.

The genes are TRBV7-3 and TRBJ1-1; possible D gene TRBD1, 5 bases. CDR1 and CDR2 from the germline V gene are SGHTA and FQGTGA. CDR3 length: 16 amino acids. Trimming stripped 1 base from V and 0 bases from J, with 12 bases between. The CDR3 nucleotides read TGTGCCAGCAGCTTAAGACGACAGTTAATGAACACTGAAGCTTTCTTT. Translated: CASSLRRQLMNTEAFF.

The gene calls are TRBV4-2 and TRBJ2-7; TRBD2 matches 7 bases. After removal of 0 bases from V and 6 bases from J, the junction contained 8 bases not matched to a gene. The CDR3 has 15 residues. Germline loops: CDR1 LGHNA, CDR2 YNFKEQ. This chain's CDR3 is CASSQDVAGAGEQYF. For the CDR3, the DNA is TGTGCCAGCAGCCAAGACGTCGCGGGAGCTGGCGAGCAGTACTTC.

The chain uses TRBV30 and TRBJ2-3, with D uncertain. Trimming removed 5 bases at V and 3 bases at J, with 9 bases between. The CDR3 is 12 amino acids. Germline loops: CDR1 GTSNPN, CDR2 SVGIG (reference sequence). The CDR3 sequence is CAWAVSTDTQYF. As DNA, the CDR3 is TGTGCCTGGGCGGTGTCAACAGATACGCAGTATTTT.

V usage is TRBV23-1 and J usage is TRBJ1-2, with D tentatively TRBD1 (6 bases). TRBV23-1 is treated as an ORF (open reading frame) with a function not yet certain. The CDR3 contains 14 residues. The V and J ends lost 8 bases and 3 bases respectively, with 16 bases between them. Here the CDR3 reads CASRYRDTDYGYTF. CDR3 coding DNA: TGCGCCAGCCGATACCGGGACACAGACTATGGCTACACCTTC.

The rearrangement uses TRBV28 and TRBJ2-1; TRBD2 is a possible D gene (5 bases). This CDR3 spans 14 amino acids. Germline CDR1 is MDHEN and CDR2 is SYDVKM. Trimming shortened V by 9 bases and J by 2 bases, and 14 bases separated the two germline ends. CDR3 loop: CASISAGPYNEQFF. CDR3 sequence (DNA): TGTGCCAGTATTAGCGCTGGCCCCTACAATGAGCAGTTCTTC.

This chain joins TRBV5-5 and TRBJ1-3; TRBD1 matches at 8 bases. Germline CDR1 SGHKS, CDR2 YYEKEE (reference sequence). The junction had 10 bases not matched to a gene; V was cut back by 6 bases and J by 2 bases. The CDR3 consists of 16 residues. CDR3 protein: CASTPGQGGAGNTIYF. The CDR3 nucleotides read TGTGCCAGCACCCCAGGACAGGGAGGCGCTGGAAACACCATATATTTT.

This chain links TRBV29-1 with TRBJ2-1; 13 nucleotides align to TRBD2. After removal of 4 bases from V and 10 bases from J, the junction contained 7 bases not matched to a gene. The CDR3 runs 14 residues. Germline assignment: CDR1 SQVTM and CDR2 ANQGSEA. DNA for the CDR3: TGCAGCGTTGGGGGGACTAGCGGGATGATCGAGCAGTTCTTC. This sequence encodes CSVGGTSGMIEQFF.

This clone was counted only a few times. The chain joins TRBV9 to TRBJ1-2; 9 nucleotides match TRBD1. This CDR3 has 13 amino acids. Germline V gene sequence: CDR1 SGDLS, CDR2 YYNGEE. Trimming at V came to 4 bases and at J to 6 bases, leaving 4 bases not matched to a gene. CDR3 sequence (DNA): TGTGCCAGCAGCCCGACAGGGGGTAATGGCTACACCTTC. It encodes CASSPTGGNGYTF.

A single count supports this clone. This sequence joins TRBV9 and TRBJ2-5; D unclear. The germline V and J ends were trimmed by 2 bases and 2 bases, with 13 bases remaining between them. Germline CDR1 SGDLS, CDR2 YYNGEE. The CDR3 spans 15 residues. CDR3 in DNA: TGTGCCAGCAGCGTCTACCCGGGTTCACAAGAGACCCAGTACTTC. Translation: CASSVYPGSQETQYF.

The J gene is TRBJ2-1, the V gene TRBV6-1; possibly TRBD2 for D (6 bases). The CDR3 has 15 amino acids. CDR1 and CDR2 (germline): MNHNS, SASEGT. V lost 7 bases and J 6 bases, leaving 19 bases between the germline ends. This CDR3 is CASKSRASVVNEQFF. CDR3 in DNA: TGTGCCAGCAAGTCAAGGGCTAGCGTTGTCAATGAGCAGTTCTTC.

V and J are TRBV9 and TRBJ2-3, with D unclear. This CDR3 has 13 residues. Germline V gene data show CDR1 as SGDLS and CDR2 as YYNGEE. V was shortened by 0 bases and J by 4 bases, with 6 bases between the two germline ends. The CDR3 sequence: CASSVVGSDTQYF. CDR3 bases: TGTGCCAGCAGCGTAGTCGGGTCAGATACGCAGTATTTT.

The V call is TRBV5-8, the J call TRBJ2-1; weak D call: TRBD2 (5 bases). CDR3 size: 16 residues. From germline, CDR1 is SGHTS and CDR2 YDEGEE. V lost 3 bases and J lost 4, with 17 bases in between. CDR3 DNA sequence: TGTGCCAGCAGCTCGCGGATAAGCGGCTATTACAATGAGCAGTTCTTC. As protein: CASSSRISGYYNEQFF.

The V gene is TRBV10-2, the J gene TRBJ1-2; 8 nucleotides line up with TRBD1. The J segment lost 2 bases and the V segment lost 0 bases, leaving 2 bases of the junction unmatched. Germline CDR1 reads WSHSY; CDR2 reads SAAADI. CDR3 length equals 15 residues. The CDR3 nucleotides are TGCGCCAGCAGTGAGTCGACAGGGGTCAACTATGGCTACACCTTC. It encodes CASSESTGVNYGYTF.

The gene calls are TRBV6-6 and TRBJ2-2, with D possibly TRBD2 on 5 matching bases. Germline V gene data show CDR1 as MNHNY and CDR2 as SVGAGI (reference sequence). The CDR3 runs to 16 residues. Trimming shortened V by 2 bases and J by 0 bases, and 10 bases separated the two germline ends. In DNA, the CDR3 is TGTGCCAGCAGTTACGGAAGCGGTCCGAACACCGGGGAGCTGTTTTTT. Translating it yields CASSYGSGPNTGELFF.

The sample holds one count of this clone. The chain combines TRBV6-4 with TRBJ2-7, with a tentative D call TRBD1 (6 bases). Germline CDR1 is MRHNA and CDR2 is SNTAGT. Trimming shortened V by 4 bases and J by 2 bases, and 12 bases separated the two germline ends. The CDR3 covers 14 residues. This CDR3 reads CASSALDSTYEQYF. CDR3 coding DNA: TGTGCCAGCAGTGCCCTGGACAGTACCTACGAGCAGTACTTC.

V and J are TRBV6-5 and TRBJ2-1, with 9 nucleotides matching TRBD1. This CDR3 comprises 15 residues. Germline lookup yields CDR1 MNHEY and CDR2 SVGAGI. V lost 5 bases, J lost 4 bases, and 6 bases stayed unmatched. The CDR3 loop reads CASSQTGGSYNEQFF. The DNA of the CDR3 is TGTGCCAGCAGTCAAACAGGGGGCTCGTACAATGAGCAGTTCTTC.

CDR3 in DNA: TGTGCCAGCAGCTTAGTCTGGGCTGAGCGGGAGACCCAGTACTTC. It yields the protein CASSLVWAERETQYF. The rearrangement links TRBV7-9 to TRBJ2-5; D perhaps matches TRBD2 (5 bases). Germline V gene data show CDR1 as SEHNR and CDR2 as FQNEAQ (reference sequence). The CDR3 is 15 amino acids. The germline V and J ends were trimmed by 1 base and 5 bases, with 14 bases remaining between them.

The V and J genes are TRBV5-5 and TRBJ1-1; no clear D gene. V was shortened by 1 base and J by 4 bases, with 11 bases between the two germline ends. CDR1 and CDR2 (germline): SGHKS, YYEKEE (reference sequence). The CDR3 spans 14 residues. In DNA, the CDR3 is TGTGCCAGCAGCTTGCGAAGGGAGGGCACTGAAGCTTTCTTT. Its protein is CASSLRREGTEAFF.

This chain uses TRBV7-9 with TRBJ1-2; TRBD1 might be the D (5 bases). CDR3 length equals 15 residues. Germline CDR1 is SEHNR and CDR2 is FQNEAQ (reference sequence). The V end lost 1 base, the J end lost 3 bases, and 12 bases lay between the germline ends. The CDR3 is CASSLDDSNYYGYTF. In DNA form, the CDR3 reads TGTGCCAGCAGCTTAGACGACAGCAATTACTATGGCTACACCTTC.